The rows below give T cell receptor beta chains drawn from one sample of a study of technical replicates of blood from a few donors. The table came from immunoSEQ multiplex PCR; TCRdb's copy has only in-frame clones and leaves some out. The repertoire holds some 11,000 clones, with approximately 79% as singletons. Material: PBMCs. These receptors were obtained from a human donor in good health. The CDR3 runs from the conserved cysteine through the conserved F or W. Each record gives: CDR3 length, V gene, CDR3 protein.

>15|TRBV9
CASSAGRGQSVGYTF
>13|TRBV7-9
CASSRDYPYEQYF
>14|TRBV5-1
CASSLVDRGVEQYF
>13|TRBV7-2
CASRVGQAYEQYF
>13|TRBV30
CAWSDDSDYEQYF
>15|TRBV6-1
CASRPGQGVVDGYTF
>17|TRBV29-1
CSVEDPTGLAGVYEQYF
>15|TRBV19
CASSIVGVRSEKLFF
>17|TRBV9
CASSISSGQSSYNEQFF
>12|TRBV2
CASSLSTDTQYF
>15|TRBV27
CASSSLAGLSYEQYF
>17|TRBV4-1
CASSQGEGYRVYNEQFF
>20|TRBV18
CASSLMQTEDWSGGNQPQHF
>11|TRBV19
CAIVLAPEQYF
>14|TRBV10-3
CAIRTSGTPYEQYF
>19|TRBV4-1
CASSHPGLAGGSEADTQYF
>15|TRBV5-1
CASSLEGSVADTQYF
>15|TRBV6-1
CASSDLEYSNQPQHF
>15|TRBV4-1
CASSQESRGFREQYF
>12|TRBV15
CATSRDAGTPDF
>16|TRBV18
CASSPPGSYTGNTIYF
>11|TRBV20-1
CSAEQGKEAFF
>18|TRBV5-1
CASSLPSPGQGFLYEQYF
>16|TRBV11-2
CASSLGARGAGGEQYF
>15|TRBV7-8
CASSLARQGANEQYF
>14|TRBV27
CASSFQGLGNTIYF
>11|TRBV29-1
CSAGTGQKLFF
>16|TRBV5-1
CASSLGGVLAKNIQYF
>15|TRBV5-1
CASSLSRQGAGEQFF
>15|TRBV5-8
CASSLGGTGLRQQYF
>12|TRBV2
CASSQQAFEAFF
>15|TRBV7-2
CASSSRTGGLDGYTF
>13|TRBV7-6
CASCKQGKETQYF
>15|TRBV7-8
CASSLSGGDTGELFF
>15|TRBV19
CASSITGGNSFIDTF
>15|TRBV11-1
CASSLRAGGTLEQYF
>15|TRBV5-4
CASSLGGGIIYEQYF
>14|TRBV30
CAWDRGAPAGELFF
>16|TRBV7-2
CASSPHGGVVAYEQYF
>16|TRBV6-5
CASSYSNQGGQDTQYF
>12|TRBV30
CAWSGSTDTQYF
>15|TRBV6-1
CASSEPLAGNDGYTF
>15|TRBV5-4
CASSLWRSGYNEQFF